This note documents a single T cell receptor beta chain sequence. Its target is not known. The CDR3 length is 11 residues. The germline CDR1 and CDR2 sequences are DFQATT and SNEGSKA (reference sequence). Whereas donors were nominally healthy upon sampling, unrecorded immune exposures were probable. Primers: 60 Vbeta forward and 13 Jbeta reverse. Profiling relied on immunoSEQ multiplex PCR, and the TCRdb table lists in-frame clones only, not all of them. The sample lists tens of thousands of clones, roughly four fifths seen once, with 2.5% to 3% in the top ten. This sample was included in a study of cytomegalovirus exposure and HLA in healthy donors. Whole-study context: An early release of data contained approximately 80 million unique TCRs, which came from HLA-typed donors.

Findings and limits, study-wide: In a later analysis, productive TCRs from donors in an Asian-associated ancestry cluster reportedly carried fewer N-insertions than the cohort mean.

This sequence joins TRBV20-1 and TRBJ2-5, with D perhaps matching TRBD2 (7 bases). The sequence derives from a woman aged 40-49 years in good health and CMV-seropositive. Source material: PBMCs. Here the CDR3 DNA reads TGCACGGGGGGCCCTTTCGAGACCCAGTACTTC. Translated: CTGGPFETQYF.